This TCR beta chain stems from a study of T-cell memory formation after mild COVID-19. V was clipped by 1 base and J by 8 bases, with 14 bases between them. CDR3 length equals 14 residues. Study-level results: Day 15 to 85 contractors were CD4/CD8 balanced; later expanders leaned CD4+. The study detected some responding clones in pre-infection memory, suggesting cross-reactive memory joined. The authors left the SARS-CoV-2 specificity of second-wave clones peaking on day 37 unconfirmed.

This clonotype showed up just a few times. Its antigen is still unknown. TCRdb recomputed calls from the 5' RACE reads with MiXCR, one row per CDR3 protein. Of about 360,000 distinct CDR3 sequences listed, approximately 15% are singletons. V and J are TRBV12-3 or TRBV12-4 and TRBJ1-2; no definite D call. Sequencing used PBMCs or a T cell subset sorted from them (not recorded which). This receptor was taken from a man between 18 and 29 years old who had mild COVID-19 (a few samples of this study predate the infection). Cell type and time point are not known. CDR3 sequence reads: CASSLVAGPEGYTF. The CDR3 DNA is TGTGCCAGCAGTTTAGTGGCAGGACCTGAGGGCTACACCTTC.